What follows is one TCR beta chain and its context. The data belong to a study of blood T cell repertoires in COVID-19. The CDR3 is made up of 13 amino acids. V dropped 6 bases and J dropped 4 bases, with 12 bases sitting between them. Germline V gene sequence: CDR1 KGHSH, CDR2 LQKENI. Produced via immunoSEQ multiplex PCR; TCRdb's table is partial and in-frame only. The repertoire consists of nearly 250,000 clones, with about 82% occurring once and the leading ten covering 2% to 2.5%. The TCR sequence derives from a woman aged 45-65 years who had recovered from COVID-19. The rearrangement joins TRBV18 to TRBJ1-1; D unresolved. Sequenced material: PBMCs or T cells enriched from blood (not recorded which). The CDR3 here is CASSRSEVTEAFF. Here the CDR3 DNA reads TGTGCCAGCTCCCGAAGCGAGGTCACTGAAGCTTTCTTT.